These 15 T cell receptor beta chains share one sample of origin, sequenced in a study of Tregs in tolerant kidney transplant recipients. The method was immunoSEQ multiplex PCR; TCRdb's version includes in-frame clones alone and lacks a portion of them. The table lists 48,000 or so clones. This sample comprised CD4+ T cells from blood, obtained before the transplant. Receptors originate from a human donor who received a combined kidney and bone marrow transplant.

Incomplete CDR3 DNA: TGTGCCAGCAGTGAATGGGGAGGGGAGGGAACTGAA. Protein sequence: CASSEWGGEGTE. The full CDR3 is CASSEWGGEGTEAFF. The chain has TRBV2 and TRBJ1-1; possible D gene TRBD1, 5 bases. The read falls 3 residues short of the CDR3 end, and the missing part is taken from the germline J gene. In germline, CDR1 is SNHLY, CDR2 FYNNEI. With 2 bases removed from V and 5 bases from J, the gap between germline ends came to 15 bases. This CDR3 has 15 amino acids.

Note on this clone: Read coverage stops 3 residues before the CDR3 terminus; the germline J gene supplies the remainder. The V call is TRBV7-2, the J call TRBJ2-2; a weak D match, TRBD1 (5 bases). The V end was cut by 6 bases, the J end by 0 bases, with 8 bases between. The CDR3 covers 14 residues. CDR1 is SGHTA, CDR2 FQGNSA, per germline. This CDR3 reads CASRDNANTGELFF. The sequenced CDR3 bases are TGTGCCAGCAGGGACAATGCGAACACCGGGGAG.

Remarks on this clone: With the read ending 3 residues before the CDR3 end, the germline J gene is used to fill in that end. The chain recombines TRBV20-1 with TRBJ2-3; 7 bases line up with TRBD1. Germline V gene lookup returns CDR1 DFQATT and CDR2 SNEGSKA (reference sequence). The CDR3 contains 14 residues. Germline trimming cut 6 bases from V and 2 bases from J; bases unmatched to any gene: 8. CDR3 sequence: CSALTGAHTDTQYF. The covered CDR3 bases are TGCAGTGCACTAACAGGGGCCCACACAGATACG.

Remarks on this clone: The CDR3 is cut off 3 residues early in the read; its end comes from the germline J gene. This chain joins TRBV18 and TRBJ2-6, with 9 nucleotides matching TRBD2. CDR1 is KGHSH and CDR2 is LQKENI in the germline V gene. V was clipped by 4 bases and J by 0 bases; unmatched bases: 7. The CDR3 has 18 residues. CDR3 bases read: TGTGCCAGCTCACTAGCGGGAGCACTTCTCTCTGGGGCCAACGTC. Its translation is CASSLAGALLSGANV. The whole CDR3 protein reads CASSLAGALLSGANVLTF.

With respect to this clone: The read is 3 residues too short to cover the CDR3 end, so that end is filled in from the germline J gene. The chain recombines TRBV18 with TRBJ2-1; 7 nucleotides align to TRBD2. The length of the CDR3 is 16 residues. V shed 3 bases, J shed 9 bases, and the junction held 14 bases outside the gene matches. Germline V lookup: CDR1 KGHSH, CDR2 LQKENI. CDR3 DNA, as far as it was read: TGTGCCAGCTCACCGGGCGTTGGCGGGAGAGGCGGTGAG. It specifies CASSPGVGGRGGE. The full CDR3 is CASSPGVGGRGGEQFF.

A remark on this clone: Read coverage stops 3 residues before the CDR3 terminus; the germline J gene supplies the remainder. J is TRBJ1-1 and V is TRBV18; tentatively, D is TRBD1 (5 bases). This CDR3 contains 14 residues. The V gene's germline CDR1 is KGHSH and CDR2 LQKENI. Trimming removed 0 bases from V and 1 base from J, with 6 bases in between. The covered CDR3 bases are TGTGCCAGCTCACCACCCACAGGGAACACTGAA. This gives the protein CASSPPTGNTE. The CDR3 as a whole reads CASSPPTGNTEAFF. Looking up the rest from reference TRBV18 and TRBJ1-1 gives the full variable domain: NAGVMQNPRHLVRRRGQEARLRCSPMKGHSHVYWYRQLPEEGLKFMVYLQKENIIDESGMPKERFSAEFPKEGPSILRIQQVVRGDSAAYFCASSPPTGNTEAFFGQGTRLTVV.

On this clone: The CDR3 end lies 3 residues beyond the end of the read and is filled in from the germline J gene. The rearrangement joins TRBV7-8 to TRBJ2-2; 11 nucleotides align to TRBD1. Germline CDR1 and CDR2: SGHVS and FQNEAQ. The CDR3 covers 16 residues. The junction had 4 bases not matched to a gene; V was cut back by 5 bases and J by 2 bases. CDR3 sequence reads: CASSTGQGANTGELFF. The CDR3 DNA, read in part, is TGTGCCAGCAGCACCGGACAGGGGGCAAACACCGGGGAG.

Notes on this clone: The read terminates 3 residues before the CDR3 end, so the remaining end is supplied by the germline J gene. J is TRBJ2-1 and V is TRBV10-3; 7 bases agree with TRBD2. V was clipped by 2 bases and J by 5 bases; unmatched bases: 6. The length of the CDR3 is 15 residues. Per the germline V gene, CDR1 is ENHRY and CDR2 is SYGVKD. The chain's CDR3 is CAISEVASGHNEQFF. The DNA read from the CDR3 is TGTGCCATCAGTGAGGTGGCTAGCGGTCACAATGAG.

Turning to this clone: The CDR3 end is not reached by the read, which stops 3 residues before it; the germline J gene fills it in. The V call is TRBV19, the J call TRBJ2-1; D unresolved. The CDR3 has 14 amino acids. V was shortened by 0 bases and J by 9 bases, with 12 bases between the two germline ends. CDR1 and CDR2 (germline): LNHDA, SQIVND (reference sequence). The covered CDR3 bases are TGTGCCAGTAGTATAGATCTTTTCGCGGTTGAG. Translated: CASSIDLFAVE. The CDR3 in full is CASSIDLFAVEQFF.

Concerning this clone itself: The CDR3 end lies 3 residues beyond the end of the read and is filled in from the germline J gene. The gene calls are TRBV7-9 and TRBJ2-3, with 8 bases that match TRBD2. The germline V gene encodes CDR1 SEHNR and CDR2 FQNEAQ (reference sequence). The CDR3 covers 15 residues. The J segment lost 3 bases and the V segment lost 5 bases, leaving 7 bases of the junction unmatched. The CDR3 DNA, read in part, is TGTGCCAGCAGCCCGGGGGGGGGCTGGACAGATACG. Residues: CASSPGGGWTDT. The full CDR3 reads CASSPGGGWTDTQYF.

Note on this clone: Read coverage stops 3 residues before the CDR3 terminus; the germline J gene supplies the remainder. The gene calls are TRBV2 and TRBJ2-7; D uncertain. V gave up 3 bases and J gave up 6 bases, with 15 bases separating them. CDR1 and CDR2 (germline): SNHLY, FYNNEI. The CDR3 totals 14 residues. Incomplete CDR3 DNA: TGTGCCAGCAGTGAGGGCCGAGCTGTGGGCGAG. It yields the protein CASSEGRAVGE. The whole CDR3 protein reads CASSEGRAVGEQYF.

Regarding this clone: The read ends 3 residues before the CDR3 terminus; that terminus is restored from the germline J gene. V usage is TRBV2 and J usage is TRBJ2-2, with TRBD1 matching 9 bases. This CDR3 region has 15 residues. Trimming cost V 5 bases and J 1 base; bases outside gene matches: 2. Germline lookup yields CDR1 SNHLY and CDR2 FYNNEI. Partial CDR3 DNA: TGTGCCAGCAGTCCGGGACAGGGGAACACCGGGGAG. Residues: CASSPGQGNTGE. The full CDR3 reads CASSPGQGNTGELFF.

A word on this clone: The junction shows a germline mismatch at one end, possibly a read error. Read coverage stops 3 residues before the CDR3 terminus; the germline J gene supplies the remainder. The chain is built from TRBV7-7 and TRBJ2-5, with D perhaps matching TRBD2 (7 bases). Germline V gene data show CDR1 as SSHAT and CDR2 as FNYEAQ (reference sequence). The CDR3 has 15 amino acids. The CDR3 loop is CASSLLGAGEETQYF. CDR3 bases read: TGTGCTAGCAGCTTATTGGGGGCGGGAGAAGAGACC.

To note about this clone: The missing CDR3 end, 3 residues past where the read stops, is filled in from the germline J gene. The genes are TRBV20-1 and TRBJ2-7; D is ambiguous. The V end was cut by 6 bases, the J end by 6 bases, with 9 bases between. Germline CDR1 and CDR2: DFQATT and SNEGSKA (reference sequence). This CDR3 is 10 amino acids long. The DNA read from the CDR3 is TGCAGTGCAAGATCGGGCGAG. Protein sequence: CSARSGE. The full CDR3 reads CSARSGEQYF.

Points on this clone: The read halts 3 residues ahead of the CDR3 end, with the missing end drawn from the germline J gene. The chain uses TRBV20-1 and TRBJ2-7, with TRBD1 matching 7 bases. V lost 6 bases, J lost 3 bases, and 11 bases stayed unmatched. The germline CDR1 and CDR2 sequences are DFQATT and SNEGSKA (reference sequence). This CDR3 is built from 14 residues. CDR3 bases read: TGCAGTGCCCTCGACCCCGACAGGGACTACGAG. This codes for CSALDPDRDYE. The full CDR3 is CSALDPDRDYEQYF.